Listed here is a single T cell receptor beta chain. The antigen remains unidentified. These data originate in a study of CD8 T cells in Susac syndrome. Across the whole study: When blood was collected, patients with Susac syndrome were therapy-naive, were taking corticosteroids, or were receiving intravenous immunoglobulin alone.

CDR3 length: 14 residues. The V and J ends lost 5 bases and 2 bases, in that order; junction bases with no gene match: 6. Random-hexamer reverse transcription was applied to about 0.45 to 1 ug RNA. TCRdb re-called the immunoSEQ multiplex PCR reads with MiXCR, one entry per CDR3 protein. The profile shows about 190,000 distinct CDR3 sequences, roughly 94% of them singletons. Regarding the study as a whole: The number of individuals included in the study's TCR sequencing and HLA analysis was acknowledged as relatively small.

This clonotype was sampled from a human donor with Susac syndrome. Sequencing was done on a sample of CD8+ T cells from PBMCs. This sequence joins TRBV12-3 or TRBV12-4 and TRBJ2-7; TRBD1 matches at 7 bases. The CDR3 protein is CASSPRDRPYEQYF. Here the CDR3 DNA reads TGTGCCAGCAGTCCCCGGGACAGACCCTACGAGCAGTACTTC.